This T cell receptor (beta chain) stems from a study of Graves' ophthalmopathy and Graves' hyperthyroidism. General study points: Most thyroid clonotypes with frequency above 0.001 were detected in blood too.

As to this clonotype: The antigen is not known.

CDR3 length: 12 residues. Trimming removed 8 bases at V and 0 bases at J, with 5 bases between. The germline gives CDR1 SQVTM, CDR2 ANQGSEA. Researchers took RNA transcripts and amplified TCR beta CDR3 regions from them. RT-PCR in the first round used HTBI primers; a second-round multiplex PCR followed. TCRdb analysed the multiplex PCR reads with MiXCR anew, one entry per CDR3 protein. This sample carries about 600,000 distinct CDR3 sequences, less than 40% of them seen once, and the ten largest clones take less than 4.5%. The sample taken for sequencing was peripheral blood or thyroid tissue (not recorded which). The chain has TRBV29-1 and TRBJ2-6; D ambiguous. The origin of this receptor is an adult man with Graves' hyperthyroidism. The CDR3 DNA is TGCAGCTCGAGCTCTGGGGCCAACGTCCTGACTTTC. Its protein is CSSSSGANVLTF. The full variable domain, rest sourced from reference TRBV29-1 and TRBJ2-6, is SAVISQKPSRDICQRGTSLTIQCQVDSQVTMMFWYRQQPGQSLTLIATANQGSEATYESGFVIDKFPISRPNLTFSTLTVSNMSPEDSSIYLCSSSSGANVLTFGAGSRLTVL.